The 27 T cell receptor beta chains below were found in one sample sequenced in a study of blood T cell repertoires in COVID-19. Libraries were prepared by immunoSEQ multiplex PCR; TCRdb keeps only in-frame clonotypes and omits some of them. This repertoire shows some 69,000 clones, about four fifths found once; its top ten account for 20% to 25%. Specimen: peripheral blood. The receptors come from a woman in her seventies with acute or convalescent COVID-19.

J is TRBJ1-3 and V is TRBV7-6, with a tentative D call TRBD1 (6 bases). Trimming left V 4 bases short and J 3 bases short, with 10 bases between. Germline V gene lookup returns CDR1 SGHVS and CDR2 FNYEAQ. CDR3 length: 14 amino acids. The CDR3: CASSSTGSGNTIYF. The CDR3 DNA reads TGTGCCAGCAGCTCAACAGGGAGTGGAAACACCATATATTTT.

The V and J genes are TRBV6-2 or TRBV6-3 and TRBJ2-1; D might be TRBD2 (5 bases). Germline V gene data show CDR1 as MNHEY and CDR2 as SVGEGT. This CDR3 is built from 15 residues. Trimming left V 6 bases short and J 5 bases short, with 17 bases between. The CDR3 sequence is CASSPLGLGNNEQFF. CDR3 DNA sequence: TGTGCCAGCAGCCCCTTAGGACTGGGTAACAATGAGCAGTTCTTC.

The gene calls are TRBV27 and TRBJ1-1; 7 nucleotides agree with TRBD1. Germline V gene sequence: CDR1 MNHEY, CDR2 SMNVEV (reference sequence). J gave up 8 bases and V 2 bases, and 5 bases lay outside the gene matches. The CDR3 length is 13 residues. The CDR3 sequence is CASSLVWDREAFF. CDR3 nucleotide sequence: TGTGCCAGCAGTTTAGTGTGGGACAGAGAAGCTTTCTTT.

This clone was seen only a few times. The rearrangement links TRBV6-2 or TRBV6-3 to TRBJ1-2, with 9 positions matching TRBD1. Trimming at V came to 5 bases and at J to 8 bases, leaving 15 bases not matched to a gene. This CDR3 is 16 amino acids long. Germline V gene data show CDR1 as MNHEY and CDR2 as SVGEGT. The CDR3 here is CASSATGGKVMGGYTF. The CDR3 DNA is TGTGCCAGCAGTGCGACAGGGGGGAAGGTTATGGGCGGCTACACCTTC.

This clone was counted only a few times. The CDR3 region is CASSLEGRLAGVETQYF. The CDR3 DNA sequence: TGTGCCAGCAGCTTAGAGGGACGACTAGCGGGAGTAGAGACCCAGTACTTC. This chain uses TRBV7-2 with TRBJ2-5, with TRBD2 matching 12 bases. The CDR3 totals 17 residues. After removal of 1 base from V and 4 bases from J, the junction contained 7 bases not matched to a gene. Germline V gives CDR1 SGHTA, CDR2 FQGNSA.

This chain's CDR3 is CASSPSGSWDNEQFF. DNA for the CDR3: TGTGCCAGCAGCCCAAGCGGGAGCTGGGACAATGAGCAGTTCTTC. The J gene is TRBJ2-1, the V gene TRBV7-6, with 8 bases aligning to TRBD2. Germline V gene lookup returns CDR1 SGHVS and CDR2 FNYEAQ. This CDR3 comprises 15 residues. V lost 5 bases and J lost 5; bases outside the gene matches: 8.

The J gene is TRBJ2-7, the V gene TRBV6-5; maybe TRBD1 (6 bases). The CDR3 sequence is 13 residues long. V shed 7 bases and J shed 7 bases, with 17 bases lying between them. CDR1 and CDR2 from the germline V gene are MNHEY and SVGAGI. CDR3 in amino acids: CASTPRGTREQYF. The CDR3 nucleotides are TGTGCCAGCACCCCCAGGGGTACGCGTGAGCAGTACTTC.

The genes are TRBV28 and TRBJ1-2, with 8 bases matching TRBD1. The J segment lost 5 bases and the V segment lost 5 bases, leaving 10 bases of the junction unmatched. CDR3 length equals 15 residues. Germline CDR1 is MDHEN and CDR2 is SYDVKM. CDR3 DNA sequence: TGTGCCAGCAGTGACAGGGGAAGAAGGGTGTATGGCTACACCTTC. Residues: CASSDRGRRVYGYTF.

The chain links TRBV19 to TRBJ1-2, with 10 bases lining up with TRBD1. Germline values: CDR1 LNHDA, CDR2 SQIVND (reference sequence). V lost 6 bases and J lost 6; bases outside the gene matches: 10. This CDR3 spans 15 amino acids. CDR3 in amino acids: CASSPRDRGLNGYTF. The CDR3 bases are TGTGCCAGTAGCCCCAGAGACAGGGGGCTGAATGGCTACACCTTC.

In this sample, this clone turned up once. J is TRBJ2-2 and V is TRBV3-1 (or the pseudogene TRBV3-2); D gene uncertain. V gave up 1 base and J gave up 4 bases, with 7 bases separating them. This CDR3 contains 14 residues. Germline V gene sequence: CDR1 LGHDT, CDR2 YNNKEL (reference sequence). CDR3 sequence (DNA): TGTGCCAGCAGCCAAGCAAGAGTCACCGGGGAGCTGTTTTTT. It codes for CASSQARVTGELFF.

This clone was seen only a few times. The CDR3 loop is CASSFSLADSPLHF. As DNA, the CDR3 is TGTGCCAGCAGCTTCTCATTGGCTGATTCACCCCTCCACTTT. This chain joins TRBV11-1 and TRBJ1-6; D is unclear. The CDR3 covers 14 residues. V lost 3 bases to trimming and J lost 8 bases, with 11 bases between them. The V gene's germline CDR1 is SGHAT and CDR2 FQDESV (reference sequence).

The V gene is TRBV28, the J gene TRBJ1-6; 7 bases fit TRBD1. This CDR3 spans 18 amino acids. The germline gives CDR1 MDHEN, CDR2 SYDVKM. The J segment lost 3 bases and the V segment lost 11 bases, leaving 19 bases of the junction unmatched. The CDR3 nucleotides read TGTGCCTCCACATCCTTAGGGGGGACAGTTCACTATAATTCACCCCTCCACTTT. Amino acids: CASTSLGGTVHYNSPLHF.

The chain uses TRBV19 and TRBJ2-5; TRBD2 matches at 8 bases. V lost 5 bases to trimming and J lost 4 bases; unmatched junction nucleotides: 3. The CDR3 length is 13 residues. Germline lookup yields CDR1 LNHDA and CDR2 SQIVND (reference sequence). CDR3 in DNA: TGTGCCAGTAGTGCCCGGGGGGGAGAGACCCAGTACTTC. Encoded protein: CASSARGGETQYF.

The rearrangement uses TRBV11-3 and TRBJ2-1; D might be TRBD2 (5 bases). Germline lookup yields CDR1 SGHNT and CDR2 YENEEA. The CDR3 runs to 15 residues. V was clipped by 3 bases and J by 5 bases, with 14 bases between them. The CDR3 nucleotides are TGTGCCAGCAGCTTTTTGGCTAGGCGGGACAATGAGCAGTTCTTC. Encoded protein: CASSFLARRDNEQFF.

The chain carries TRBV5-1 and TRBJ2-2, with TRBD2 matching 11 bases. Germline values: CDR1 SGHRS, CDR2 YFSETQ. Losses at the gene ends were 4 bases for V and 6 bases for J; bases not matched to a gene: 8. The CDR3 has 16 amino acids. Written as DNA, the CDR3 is TGCGCCAGCAGCCTGACTAGCGGGACCGCGGCCGGGGAGCTGTTTTTT. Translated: CASSLTSGTAAGELFF. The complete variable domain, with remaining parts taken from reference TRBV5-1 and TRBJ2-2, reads KAGVTQTPRYLIKTRGQQVTLSCSPISGHRSVSWYQQTPGQGLQFLFEYFSETQRNKGNFPGRFSGRQFSNSRSEMNVSTLELGDSALYLCASSLTSGTAAGELFFGEGSRLTVL.

CDR3 nucleotides: TGTGCCATCAGTGACCCCGGTGTAGCCCGGGCAGATACGCAGTATTTT. Translated, it gives CAISDPGVARADTQYF. The chain uses TRBV10-3 and TRBJ2-3; D not resolved. This CDR3 region has 16 residues. V was pared by 3 bases and J by 4 bases, with 17 bases between. Per the germline V gene, CDR1 is ENHRY and CDR2 is SYGVKD.

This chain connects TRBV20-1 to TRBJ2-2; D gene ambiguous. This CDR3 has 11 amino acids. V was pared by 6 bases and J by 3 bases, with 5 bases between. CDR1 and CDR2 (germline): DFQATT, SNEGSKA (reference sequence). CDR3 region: CSAPYTGELFF. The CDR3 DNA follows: TGCAGTGCCCCTTACACCGGGGAGCTGTTTTTT.

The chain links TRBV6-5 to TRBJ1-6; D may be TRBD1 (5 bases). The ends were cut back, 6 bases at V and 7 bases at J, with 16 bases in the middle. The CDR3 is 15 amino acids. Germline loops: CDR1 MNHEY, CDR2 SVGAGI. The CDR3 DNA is TGTGCCAGCAGCGCCGAGCAGGGTGGGAATTCACCCCTCCACTTT. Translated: CASSAEQGGNSPLHF.

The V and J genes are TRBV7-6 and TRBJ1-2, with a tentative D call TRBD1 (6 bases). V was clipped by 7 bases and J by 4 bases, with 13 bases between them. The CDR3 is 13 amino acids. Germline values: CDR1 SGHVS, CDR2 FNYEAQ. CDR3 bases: TGTGCCAGCACACAGGGCAGAGGCTATGGCTACACCTTC. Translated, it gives CASTQGRGYGYTF.

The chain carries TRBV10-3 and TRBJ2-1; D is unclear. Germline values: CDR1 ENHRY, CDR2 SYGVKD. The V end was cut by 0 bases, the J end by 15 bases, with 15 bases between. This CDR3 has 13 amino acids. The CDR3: CAISESSVAAGFF. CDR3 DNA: TGTGCCATCAGTGAGTCGAGCGTCGCCGCCGGGTTCTTC.

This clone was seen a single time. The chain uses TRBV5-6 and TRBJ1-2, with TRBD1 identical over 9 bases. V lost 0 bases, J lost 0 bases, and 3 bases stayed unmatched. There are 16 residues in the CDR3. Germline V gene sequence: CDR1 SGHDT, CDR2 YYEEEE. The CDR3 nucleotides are TGTGCCAGCAGCTTGGCCGGGACAGGGACTAACTATGGCTACACCTTC. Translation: CASSLAGTGTNYGYTF.

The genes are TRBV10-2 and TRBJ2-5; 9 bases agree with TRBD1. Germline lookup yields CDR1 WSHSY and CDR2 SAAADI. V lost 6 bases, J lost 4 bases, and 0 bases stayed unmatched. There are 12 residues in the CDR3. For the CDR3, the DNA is TGCGCCAGCAGGGACAGGGGAGAGACCCAGTACTTC. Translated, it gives CASRDRGETQYF.

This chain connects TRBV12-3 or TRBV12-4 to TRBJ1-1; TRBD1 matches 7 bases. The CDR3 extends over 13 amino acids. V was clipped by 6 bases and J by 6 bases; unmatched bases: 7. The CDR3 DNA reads TGTGCCAGCAGCTCCGACAGGGCCGCTGAAGCTTTCTTT. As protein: CASSSDRAAEAFF.

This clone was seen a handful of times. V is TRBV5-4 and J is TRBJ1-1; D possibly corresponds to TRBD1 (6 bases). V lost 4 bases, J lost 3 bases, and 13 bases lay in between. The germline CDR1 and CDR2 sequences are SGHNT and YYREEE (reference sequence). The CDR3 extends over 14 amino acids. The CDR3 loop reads CASSIEQGDTEAFF. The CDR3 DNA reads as TGTGCCAGCAGCATTGAACAGGGTGACACTGAAGCTTTCTTT.

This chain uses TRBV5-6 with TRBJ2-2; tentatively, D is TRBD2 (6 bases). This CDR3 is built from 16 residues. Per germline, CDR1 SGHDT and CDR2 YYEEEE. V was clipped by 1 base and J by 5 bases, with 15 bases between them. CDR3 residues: CASSLKRANPTGELFF. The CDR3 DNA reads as TGTGCCAGCAGCTTGAAGCGGGCTAATCCTACCGGGGAGCTGTTTTTT. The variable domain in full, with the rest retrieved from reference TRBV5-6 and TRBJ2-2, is DAGVTQSPTHLIKTRGQQVTLRCSPKSGHDTVSWYQQALGQGPQFIFQYYEEEERQRGNFPDRFSGHQFPNYSSELNVNALLLGDSALYLCASSLKRANPTGELFFGEGSRLTVL.

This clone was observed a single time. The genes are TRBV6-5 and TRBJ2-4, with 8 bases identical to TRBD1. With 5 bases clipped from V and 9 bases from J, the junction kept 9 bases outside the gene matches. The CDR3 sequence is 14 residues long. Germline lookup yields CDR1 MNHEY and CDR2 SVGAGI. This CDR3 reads CASSTGTGGLIQYF. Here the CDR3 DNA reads TGTGCCAGCAGTACCGGGACAGGCGGGCTCATTCAGTACTTC.

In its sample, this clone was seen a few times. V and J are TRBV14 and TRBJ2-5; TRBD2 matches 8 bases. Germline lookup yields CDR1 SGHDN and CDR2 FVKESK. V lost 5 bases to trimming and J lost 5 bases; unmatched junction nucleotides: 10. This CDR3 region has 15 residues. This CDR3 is CASSDTGGPWETQYF. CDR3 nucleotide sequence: TGTGCCAGCAGCGATACGGGAGGGCCGTGGGAGACCCAGTACTTC.